A selection of T cell receptor beta chains follows, all from one sample in a study of cytomegalovirus exposure and HLA in healthy donors. Data came from immunoSEQ multiplex PCR; TCRdb stores just in-frame clones and leaves some out. Altogether over 120,000 clones are present, more than 7.5% being singletons, with the ten largest covering under 2%. What was sequenced was PBMCs. These receptors were taken from a man aged 50 to 60 in good health and CMV-seronegative. The CDR3 runs from the conserved cysteine through the conserved F or W. Each record gives: D gene, J gene, CDR3 length, clone size, V gene, CDR3 protein, CDR3 DNA. D genes are given only for firm matches. Expanded clones get a size class; other rows say once, few or many, or leave the size out.

-	TRBJ1-2	12	-	TRBV27	CASSPQGYGYTF	TGTGCCAGCAGTCCGCAGGGGTATGGCTACACCTTC
-	TRBJ2-3	16	-	TRBV5-1	CASSLGASYGTDTQYF	TGCGCCAGCAGCTTGGGGGCTAGCTATGGCACAGATACGCAGTATTTT
TRBD1	TRBJ2-6	14	few	TRBV7-8	CASSSEGQSQTLTF	TGTGCCAGCAGCTCCGAGGGACAGTCCCAGACCCTGACTTTC
-	TRBJ2-1	18	few	TRBV30	CAWILPLTGRQNRDEQFF	TGTGCCTGGATCTTGCCCTTGACAGGCAGACAGAACCGCGATGAGCAGTTCTTC
-	TRBJ1-2	14	few	TRBV11-2	CASSPQRVNYGYTF	TGTGCCAGCAGCCCCCAGAGGGTCAACTATGGCTACACCTTC
-	TRBJ1-5	15	-	TRBV28	CASSLRGGSNQPQHF	TGTGCCAGCAGTTTAAGGGGGGGCAGCAATCAGCCCCAGCATTTT
-	TRBJ1-1	14	-	TRBV5-5	CASSFGGLGTEAFF	TGTGCCAGCAGCTTCGGGGGGCTCGGCACTGAAGCTTTCTTT
-	TRBJ1-1	14	-	TRBV7-9	CASSGQALNTEAFF	TGTGCCAGCAGCGGCCAGGCCTTGAACACTGAAGCTTTCTTT
-	TRBJ1-4	13	-	TRBV2	CASSWTRAEKLFF	TGTGCCAGCAGTTGGACACGAGCTGAAAAACTGTTTTTT
TRBD2	TRBJ2-4	19	few	TRBV28	CASSFPQGASGRVENIQYF	TGTGCCAGCAGTTTTCCCCAAGGGGCTAGCGGGAGGGTGGAAAACATTCAGTACTTC
-	TRBJ1-4	14	few	TRBV6-5	CASSYEATNEKLFF	TGTGCCAGCAGTTACGAGGCCACTAATGAAAAACTGTTTTTT
TRBD1	TRBJ2-2	15	few	TRBV19	CASNQQGVNTGELFF	TGTGCCAGTAACCAACAGGGGGTAAACACCGGGGAGCTGTTTTTT
-	TRBJ1-1	14	few	TRBV29-1	CSVAQGLVNTEAFF	TGCAGCGTTGCGCAGGGTCTCGTGAACACTGAAGCTTTCTTT
-	TRBJ1-3	16	few	TRBV5-1	CASSSAAGGSGNTIYF	TGCGCCAGCAGCTCCGCGGCCGGGGGCTCTGGAAACACCATATATTTT
TRBD2	TRBJ2-5	15	few	TRBV14	CASSPRLAGVETQYF	TGTGCCAGCAGCCCCCGACTAGCGGGAGTGGAGACCCAGTACTTC
TRBD1	TRBJ2-1	16	few	TRBV5-1	CASSLSGQAPKNEQFF	TGCGCCAGCAGCTTATCGGGACAGGCGCCGAAAAATGAGCAGTTCTTC
-	TRBJ1-1	15	-	TRBV5-1	CASSLVGGADTEAFF	TGCGCCAGCAGCTTGGTAGGGGGGGCTGACACTGAAGCTTTCTTT
TRBD2	TRBJ2-7	14	-	TRBV2	CARGGTGSSYEQYF	TGTGCCAGGGGAGGGACCGGAAGCTCCTACGAGCAGTACTTC
TRBD1	TRBJ2-5	13	-	TRBV6-4	CASSRDRGETQYF	TGTGCCAGCAGCCGGGACAGGGGAGAGACCCAGTACTTC
TRBD1	TRBJ1-2	15	few	TRBV29-1	CSVEGAGQGNYGYTF	TGCAGCGTTGAAGGGGCGGGACAGGGAAACTATGGCTACACCTTC
-	TRBJ1-1	14	few	TRBV2	CASSRGRMNTEAFF	TGTGCCAGCAGTAGAGGGCGTATGAACACTGAAGCTTTCTTT
-	TRBJ1-5	16	few	TRBV30	CAWSGPATSGNQPQHF	TGTGCCTGGAGTGGGCCCGCGACATCTGGCAATCAGCCCCAGCATTTT
TRBD2	TRBJ2-7	18	few	TRBV7-4	CASSPPPSGRDPSYEQYF	TGTGCCAGCAGCCCACCCCCCAGCGGGAGGGACCCCTCCTACGAGCAGTACTTC
-	TRBJ1-1	13	few	TRBV5-6	CASSFGQTTEAFF	TGTGCCAGCAGCTTTGGACAGACAACTGAAGCTTTCTTT
-	TRBJ1-5	15	-	TRBV19	CASSTNSGEGQPQHF	TGTGCCAGTAGCACCAATTCAGGGGAGGGTCAGCCCCAGCATTTT
TRBD1	TRBJ2-3	16	few	TRBV7-9	CASSWSRQGSTDTQYF	TGTGCCAGCAGCTGGAGCCGACAGGGGAGCACAGATACGCAGTATTTT
-	TRBJ2-5	13	few	TRBV9	CASSIGDQETQYF	TGTGCCAGCAGTATAGGGGATCAAGAGACCCAGTACTTC
-	TRBJ1-1	17	-	TRBV7-8	CASNIRGFSSPNTEAFF	TGTGCCAGCAACATCCGGGGGTTCTCTTCCCCCAACACTGAAGCTTTCTTT
-	TRBJ2-1	14	-	TRBV9	CASSLVGAQNEQFF	TGTGCCAGCAGCCTAGTTGGGGCGCAGAATGAGCAGTTCTTC
TRBD2	TRBJ2-7	15	few	TRBV7-9	CASSDSGTSAYEQYF	TGTGCCAGCAGCGACTCCGGGACTAGCGCCTACGAGCAGTACTTC
TRBD1	TRBJ2-7	16	-	TRBV9	CASSVEATGGTYEQYF	TGTGCCAGCAGCGTAGAGGCGACAGGGGGCACCTACGAGCAGTACTTC
-	TRBJ1-2	11	-	TRBV20-1	CSARDRRGYTF	TGCAGTGCTAGAGACAGGCGAGGCTACACCTTC
TRBD1	TRBJ1-2	14	-	TRBV29-1	CSAKGTGGFGGYTF	TGCAGCGCCAAGGGGACAGGGGGCTTCGGTGGCTACACCTTC
TRBD2	TRBJ2-1	14	-	TRBV5-1	CATAGTSGSYEQFF	TGCGCCACTGCCGGGACTAGCGGGAGTTATGAGCAGTTCTTC
-	TRBJ2-5	14	-	TRBV5-1	CASSFLTGRETQYF	TGCGCCAGCAGCTTCCTCACAGGGCGGGAGACCCAGTACTTC
TRBD1	TRBJ2-1	16	-	TRBV4-1	CASSQYGTGYRNEQFF	TGCGCCAGCAGCCAGTACGGGACAGGGTATCGCAATGAGCAGTTCTTC
-	TRBJ2-2	12	-	TRBV5-6	CASSLNSGELFF	TGTGCCAGCAGCTTAAACTCCGGGGAGCTGTTTTTT
TRBD2	TRBJ2-1	16	few	TRBV5-4	CASSKRLAGVHNEQFF	TGTGCCAGCAGCAAAAGACTAGCGGGAGTTCATAATGAGCAGTTCTTC